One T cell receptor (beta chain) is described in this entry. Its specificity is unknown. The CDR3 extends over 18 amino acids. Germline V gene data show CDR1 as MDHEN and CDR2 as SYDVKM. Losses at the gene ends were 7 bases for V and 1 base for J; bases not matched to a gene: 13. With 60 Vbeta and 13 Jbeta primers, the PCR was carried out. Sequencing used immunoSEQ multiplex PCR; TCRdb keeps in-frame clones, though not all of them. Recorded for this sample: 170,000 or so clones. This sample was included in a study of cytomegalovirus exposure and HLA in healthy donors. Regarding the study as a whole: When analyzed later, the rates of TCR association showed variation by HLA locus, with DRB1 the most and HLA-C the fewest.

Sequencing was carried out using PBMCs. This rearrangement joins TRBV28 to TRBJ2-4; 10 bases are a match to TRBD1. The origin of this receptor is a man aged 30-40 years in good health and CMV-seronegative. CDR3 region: CASKGGQGRRGAKNIQYF. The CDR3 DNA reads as TGTGCCAGCAAAGGGGGACAGGGGCGCCGCGGGGCCAAAAACATTCAGTACTTC.